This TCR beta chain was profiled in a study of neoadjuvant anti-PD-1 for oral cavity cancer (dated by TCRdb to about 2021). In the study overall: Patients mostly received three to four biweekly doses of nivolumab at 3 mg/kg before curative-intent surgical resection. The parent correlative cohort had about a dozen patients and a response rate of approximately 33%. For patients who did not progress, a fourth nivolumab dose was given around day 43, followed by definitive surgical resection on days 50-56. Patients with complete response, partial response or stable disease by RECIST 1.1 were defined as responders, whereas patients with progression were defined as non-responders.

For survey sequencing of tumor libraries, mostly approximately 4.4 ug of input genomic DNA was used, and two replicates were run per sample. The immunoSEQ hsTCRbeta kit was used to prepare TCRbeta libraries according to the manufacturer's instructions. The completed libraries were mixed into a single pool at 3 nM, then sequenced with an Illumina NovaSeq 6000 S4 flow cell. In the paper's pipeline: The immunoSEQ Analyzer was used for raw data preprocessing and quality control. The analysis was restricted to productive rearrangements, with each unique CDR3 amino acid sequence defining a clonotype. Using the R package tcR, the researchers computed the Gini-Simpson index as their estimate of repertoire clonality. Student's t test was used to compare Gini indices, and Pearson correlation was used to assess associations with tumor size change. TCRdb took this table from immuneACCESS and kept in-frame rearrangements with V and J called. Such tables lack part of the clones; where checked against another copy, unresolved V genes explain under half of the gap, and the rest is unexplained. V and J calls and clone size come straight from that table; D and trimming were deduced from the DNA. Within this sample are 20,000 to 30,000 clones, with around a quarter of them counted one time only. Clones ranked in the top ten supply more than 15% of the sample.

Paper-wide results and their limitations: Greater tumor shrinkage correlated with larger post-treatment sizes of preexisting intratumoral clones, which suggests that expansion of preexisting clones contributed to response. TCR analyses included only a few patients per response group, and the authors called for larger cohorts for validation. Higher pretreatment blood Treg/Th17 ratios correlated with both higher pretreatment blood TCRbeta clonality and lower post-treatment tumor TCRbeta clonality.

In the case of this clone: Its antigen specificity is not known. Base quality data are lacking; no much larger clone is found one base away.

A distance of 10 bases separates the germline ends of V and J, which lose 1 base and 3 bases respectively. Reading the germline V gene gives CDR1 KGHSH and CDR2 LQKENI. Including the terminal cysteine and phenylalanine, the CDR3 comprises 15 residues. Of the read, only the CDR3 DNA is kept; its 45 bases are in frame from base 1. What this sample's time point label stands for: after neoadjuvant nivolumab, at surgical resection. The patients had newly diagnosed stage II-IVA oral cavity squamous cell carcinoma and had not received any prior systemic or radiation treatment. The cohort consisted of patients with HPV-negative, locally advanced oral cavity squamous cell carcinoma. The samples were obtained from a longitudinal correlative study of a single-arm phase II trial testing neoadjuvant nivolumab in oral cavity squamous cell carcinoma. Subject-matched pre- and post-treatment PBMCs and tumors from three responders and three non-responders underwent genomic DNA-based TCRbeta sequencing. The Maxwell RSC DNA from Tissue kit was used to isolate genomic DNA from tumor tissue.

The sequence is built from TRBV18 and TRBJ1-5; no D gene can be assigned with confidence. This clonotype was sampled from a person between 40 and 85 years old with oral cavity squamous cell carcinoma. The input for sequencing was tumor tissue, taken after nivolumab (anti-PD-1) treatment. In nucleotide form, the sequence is TGTGCCAGCTCACCACGTGCAGTCCTCAATCAGCCCCAGCATTTT. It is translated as CASSPRAVLNQPQHF.